These 17 T cell receptor beta chains came from one sample sequenced in a study of human T cells and chemical hapten exposure. A single record per CDR3 protein comes from TCRdb applying MiXCR to the RACE reads. The data hold around 160,000 distinct CDR3 sequences, with roughly 15% observed a single time. Time point described: patch test 1, 2 weeks after DPC sensitization. Documented treatment: therapeutic diphenylcyclopropenone sensitization with weekly scalp DPC. The specimen comprised whole blood, sampled in connection with sensitization to the hapten diphenylcyclopropenone (DPC). Source of these receptors: a woman aged 30 to 39 with alopecia areata. Some clones in this sample may be carry-over from other donors' samples.

This clonotype was observed a handful of times. The chain is built from TRBV2 and TRBJ2-2; 11 bases align to TRBD1. Germline values: CDR1 SNHLY, CDR2 FYNNEI. Unmatched junction bases numbered 2, after V lost 7 bases and J lost 4 bases. The CDR3 sequence is 14 residues long. The chain's CDR3 is CASKDRGLTGELFF. The CDR3 DNA reads as TGTGCCAGCAAGGACAGGGGGCTCACCGGGGAGCTGTTTTTT.

There are a few counts of this clonotype. The CDR3, as DNA: TGTGCCAGCAGCTTAGTAGGGCGCTTGTCCTCTGGAAACACCATATATTTT. Its translation: CASSLVGRLSSGNTIYF. This chain connects TRBV7-2 to TRBJ1-3; no definite D call. Germline-derived CDR1 and CDR2 are SGHTA and FQGNSA. This CDR3 contains 17 residues. Deletions cut 1 base from V and 0 bases from J, with 13 bases between.

The rearrangement joins TRBV3-2 to TRBJ1-4; TRBD1, the D gene given by the table, was not confirmed from the DNA. TRBV3-2 is reported as a pseudogene. The CDR3 contains 14 residues. As DNA, the CDR3 is TGTGCCAGCAGCTCCTCCGGGCAGGGCGGAAAACTGTTTTTT. This translates into CASSSSGQGGKLFF.

CDR3 bases: TGCGCCAGCAGCCCCAGACAGGGGGACTATGGCTACACCTTC. This translates into CASSPRQGDYGYTF. The chain links TRBV4-3 to TRBJ1-2, with 9 bases identical to TRBD1. V lost 4 bases to trimming and J lost 3 bases; unmatched junction nucleotides: 3. The CDR3 is 14 residues long. CDR1 is LGHNA and CDR2 is YSLEER in the germline V gene.

This sequence joins TRBV27 and TRBJ2-7; D is ambiguous. The CDR3 consists of 14 residues. Germline V gene data show CDR1 as MNHEY and CDR2 as SMNVEV (reference sequence). The ends were cut back, 3 bases at V and 6 bases at J, with 15 bases in the middle. The CDR3 sequence: CASSFKGNSFEQYF. CDR3 DNA: TGTGCCAGCAGTTTTAAAGGGAATAGCTTCGAGCAGTACTTC.

J is TRBJ1-5 and V is TRBV20-1; unclear D gene. Germline V lookup: CDR1 DFQATT, CDR2 SNEGSKA (reference sequence). The CDR3 loop spans 14 amino acids. Between the trimmed V and J ends, which lost 1 base and 6 bases, there was a span of 13 bases. The CDR3 loop is CSARGLPSGQPQHF. The DNA for the CDR3 is TGCAGTGCTAGAGGACTTCCTAGCGGTCAGCCCCAGCATTTT.

This clonotype was seen a few times. V and J are TRBV29-1 and TRBJ1-6; D may be TRBD1 (5 bases). There are 13 residues in the CDR3. Looked up from germline, CDR1 is SQVTM and CDR2 is ANQGSEA. V gave up 6 bases and J gave up 2 bases, with 8 bases separating them. The CDR3 DNA follows: TGCAGCGTGAGGACAACCTATAATTCACCCCTCCACTTT. It yields the protein CSVRTTYNSPLHF.

This clonotype has more than one count but fewer than ten. The V and J genes are TRBV11-2 and TRBJ2-7, with D possibly matching TRBD2 (6 bases). Trimming shortened V by 1 base and J by 3 bases, and 10 bases separated the two germline ends. The CDR3 totals 14 residues. Germline assignment: CDR1 SGHAT and CDR2 FQNNGV. CDR3 bases: TGTGCCAGCAGCTTAGTTGGGGGGAACTACGAGCAGTACTTC. This encodes CASSLVGGNYEQYF.

This clonotype showed up just a few times. The chain carries TRBV20-1 and TRBJ2-1, with D perhaps being TRBD1 or TRBD2 (5 bases each). V was shortened by 0 bases and J by 4 bases, with 16 bases between the two germline ends. In germline, CDR1 is DFQATT, CDR2 SNEGSKA (reference sequence). The CDR3 is made up of 16 amino acids. CDR3 sequence (DNA): TGCAGTGCTAGAGATTATTGGGGGTCTAGTTACAATGAGCAGTTCTTC. This gives the protein CSARDYWGSSYNEQFF.

For this clonotype: At one end, the junction sequence differs from germline, possibly due to a read error. The chain uses TRBV11-3 and TRBJ2-5; D is possibly TRBD1 or TRBD2 (6 bases each). In germline, CDR1 is SGHNT, CDR2 YENEEA. The CDR3 is made up of 15 amino acids. Here the CDR3 DNA reads TGTGCCAGCAACTTAGGTGGGGGGCGCGAAGAGACCCAGTACTTC. This gives the protein CASNLGGGREETQYF.

V and J are TRBV25-1 and TRBJ1-4; D gene uncertain. This CDR3 comprises 13 residues. V was clipped by 2 bases and J by 14 bases, with 15 bases between them. The germline V gene encodes CDR1 MGHDK and CDR2 SYGVNS. As DNA, the CDR3 is TGTGCCAGCAGTGAAGCTCCGCGAGAGCGGCTGTTTTTT. Its translation is CASSEAPRERLFF.

Many counts were recorded for this clonotype. The chain couples TRBV12-3 or TRBV12-4 to TRBJ1-6, with unresolved D. The CDR3 length is 13 residues. V dropped 3 bases and J dropped 10 bases, with 10 bases sitting between them. The chain's CDR3 is CASSLGGGSPLHF. CDR3 DNA sequence: TGTGCCAGCAGTTTGGGTGGCGGATCACCCCTCCACTTT.

This clonotype was seen a few times. V is TRBV7-8 and J is TRBJ1-4; a possible D gene is TRBD1 (6 bases). The CDR3 is 14 residues long. CDR1 and CDR2 (germline): SGHVS, FQNEAQ. Trimming cost V 2 bases and J 8 bases, with 12 bases left between them. CDR3 region: CASSLTQGREKLFF. CDR3 nucleotide sequence: TGTGCCAGCAGCTTAACACAGGGTCGGGAAAAACTGTTTTTT. The full variable domain, rest sourced from reference TRBV7-8 and TRBJ1-4, is GAGVSQSPRYKVAKRGQDVALRCDPISGHVSLFWYQQALGQGPEFLTYFQNEAQLDKSGLPSDRFFAERPEGSVSTLKIQRTQQEDSAVYLCASSLTQGREKLFFGSGTQLSVL.

This clonotype was counted between two and nine times. The chain couples TRBV20-1 to TRBJ2-3; D might be TRBD2 (6 bases). Looked up from germline, CDR1 is DFQATT and CDR2 is SNEGSKA (reference sequence). The CDR3 is 14 amino acids. The V and J ends lost 7 bases and 1 base respectively, with 15 bases between them. For the CDR3, the DNA is TGCAGTGTTCCTGAACCGGGAGGCACAGATACGCAGTATTTT. This sequence encodes CSVPEPGGTDTQYF.

The rearrangement links TRBV7-7 to TRBJ2-5, with D tentatively TRBD1 or TRBD2 (5 bases each). The V and J ends lost 4 bases and 0 bases respectively, with 6 bases between them. The CDR3 is 13 residues long. Germline V gene lookup returns CDR1 SSHAT and CDR2 FNYEAQ (reference sequence). CDR3 DNA: TGTGCCAGCAGCTCGGGACACCAAGAGACCCAGTACTTC. Its translation: CASSSGHQETQYF.

The chain couples TRBV15 to TRBJ2-7; no definite D call. CDR3 size: 14 residues. V was clipped by 0 bases and J by 2 bases, with 8 bases between them. Germline lookup yields CDR1 LNHNV and CDR2 YYDKDF (reference sequence). In DNA form, the CDR3 reads TGTGCCACCAGCAGAGATCCGGCAGCCTACGAGCAGTACTTC. Translated: CATSRDPAAYEQYF.

The V call is TRBV5-1, the J call TRBJ1-4, with 8 bases matching TRBD1. V shed 5 bases, J shed 8 bases, and the junction held 8 bases outside the gene matches. The CDR3 totals 14 residues. From germline, CDR1 is SGHRS and CDR2 YFSETQ. CDR3 loop: CASSYQGAEEKLFF. The CDR3 DNA reads as TGCGCCAGCAGTTATCAGGGGGCGGAGGAAAAACTGTTTTTT.